Listed below are T cell receptor beta chains from one sample, sequenced in a study of T cells in localized non-small cell lung cancer. The data were produced by immunoSEQ multiplex PCR, yet TCRdb's version contains in-frame clones alone and is incomplete. The data contain 25,000 to 35,000 clones, around nine tenths of them seen just once; the ten biggest clones take up around 2.9%. The specimen was peripheral blood, collected before any cancer treatment. The receptors originated from a female donor older than 55 with stage I lung adenocarcinoma. CDR3s include the opening cysteine and the closing phenylalanine or tryptophan. A D gene is named only where the DNA matches it firmly. Clone sizes are given selectively: once, few, many, or a class where the clone is expanded.

once,TRBV7-8,TRBD1,TRBJ1-3,CASSYHRGLSGNTIYF,TGTGCCAGCAGCTACCACAGGGGACTCTCTGGAAACACCATATATTTT
-,TRBV2,TRBD1,TRBJ1-5,CASTTGGWQPQHF,TGTGCCAGCACCACAGGGGGATGGCAGCCCCAGCATTTT
-,TRBV11-2,TRBD1,TRBJ2-7,CASSLGTGRYEQYF,TGTGCCAGCAGCTTGGGGACAGGACGCTACGAGCAGTACTTC
-,TRBV27,TRBD2,TRBJ2-1,CASSLYRSGRAEQFF,TGTGCCAGCAGTTTATATAGAAGCGGGAGGGCCGAGCAGTTCTTC
once,TRBV5-8,-,TRBJ2-1,CASSLATSYIAREQFF,TGTGCCAGCAGCTTGGCCACCTCTTACATCGCTCGAGAGCAGTTCTTC
once,TRBV10-3,TRBD1,TRBJ2-1,CAISGDRGFDGEQFF,TGTGCCATCAGTGGGGACAGGGGGTTTGACGGTGAGCAGTTCTTC
-,TRBV5-4,-,TRBJ2-5,CASSLGGRRYQGTQYF,TGTGCCAGCAGCTTGGGGGGGAGGCGGTATCAAGGGACCCAGTACTTC
-,TRBV28,TRBD2,TRBJ2-1,CASSLLAGSYNEQFF,TGTGCCAGCAGTTTATTAGCGGGATCCTACAATGAGCAGTTCTTC
once,TRBV19,-,TRBJ1-5,CASSIGAGGQPQHF,TGTGCCAGTAGTATAGGGGCGGGAGGCCAGCCCCAGCATTTT
-,TRBV6-1,-,TRBJ1-2,CASSEAGRNYGYTF,TGTGCCAGCAGTGAAGCAGGCAGGAACTATGGCTACACCTTC
-,TRBV11-2,TRBD1,TRBJ1-1,CASSPRTGGDYTEAFF,TGTGCCAGCAGCCCTCGAACAGGGGGAGATTACACTGAAGCTTTCTTT
-,TRBV19,TRBD2,TRBJ2-3,CASSMWGGSGTDTQYF,TGTGCCAGTAGTATGTGGGGCGGGAGCGGCACAGATACGCAGTATTTT
-,TRBV5-4,-,TRBJ2-2,CASSHPMTGSGELFF,TGTGCCAGCAGCCACCCCATGACAGGTAGCGGGGAGCTGTTTTTT
few,TRBV18,-,TRBJ1-1,CASSPRVIQENTEAFF,TGTGCCAGCTCACCACGGGTCATTCAAGAGAACACTGAAGCTTTCTTT
-,TRBV6-1,-,TRBJ1-1,CASLRNTEAFF,TGTGCGTCACTGCGGAACACTGAAGCTTTCTTT
-,TRBV9,TRBD2,TRBJ2-3,CASRPLADPGDTQYF,TGTGCCAGCAGACCCCTAGCGGACCCGGGAGATACGCAGTATTTT
-,TRBV7-2,-,TRBJ2-1,CASSLESRTQFF,TGTGCCAGCAGCTTAGAATCTAGGACGCAGTTCTTC
-,TRBV2,TRBD1,TRBJ1-1,CASSEWGGTAEMNTEAFF,TGTGCCAGCAGTGAATGGGGGGGGACAGCCGAAATGAACACTGAAGCTTTCTTT
-,TRBV5-1,-,TRBJ2-7,CASSLGGPEGEQYF,TGCGCCAGCAGCTTGGGCGGTCCCGAAGGCGAGCAGTACTTC
-,TRBV5-4,-,TRBJ2-1,CASSSGLSNEQFF,TGTGCCAGCAGCTCGGGACTGTCCAATGAGCAGTTCTTC
-,TRBV5-5,-,TRBJ2-3,CASSSGGADPDTQYF,TGTGCCAGCAGTTCTGGGGGGGCCGACCCAGATACGCAGTATTTT
-,TRBV19,-,TRBJ2-5,CASSASGTLQETQYF,TGTGCCAGTAGTGCCTCCGGGACCCTTCAAGAGACCCAGTACTTC
-,TRBV13,-,TRBJ2-1,CASSLWRNNEQFF,TGTGCCAGCAGCTTGTGGCGGAACAATGAGCAGTTCTTC
-,TRBV28,-,TRBJ1-2,CASSEGYGYTF,TGTGCCAGCAGTGAGGGCTATGGCTACACCTTC
-,TRBV7-2,TRBD1,TRBJ2-1,CASSVDRGPRDEQFF,TGTGCCAGCAGCGTGGACAGGGGGCCGAGGGATGAGCAGTTCTTC
-,TRBV28,-,TRBJ1-1,CASRRGLENTEAFF,TGTGCCAGCAGGCGGGGGTTGGAGAACACTGAAGCTTTCTTT
once,TRBV6-5,TRBD1,TRBJ2-7,CASTAPGQGTYEQYF,TGTGCCAGCACGGCCCCCGGACAGGGGACCTACGAGCAGTACTTC
-,TRBV25-1,-,TRBJ2-7,CASPGGFRVSDEQYF,TGTGCCAGCCCCGGGGGATTCCGCGTTTCCGACGAGCAGTACTTC
once,TRBV28,TRBD2,TRBJ2-2,CASSLPVAGGPMFF,TGTGCCAGCAGTCTACCAGTAGCGGGAGGGCCTATGTTTTTT
-,TRBV27,-,TRBJ2-3,CASSSDLVTDTQYF,TGTGCCAGCAGCTCTGACTTAGTCACAGATACGCAGTATTTT
-,TRBV5-1,TRBD2,TRBJ2-1,CASSLGLAGGPLAEQFF,TGCGCCAGCAGCCTAGGACTAGCGGGAGGGCCTCTGGCTGAGCAGTTCTTC
-,TRBV2,-,TRBJ2-7,CASIPSSSYEQYF,TGTGCCAGCATCCCTTCCAGCTCCTACGAGCAGTACTTC
-,TRBV7-8,-,TRBJ1-5,CASSFRVGIGQPQHF,TGTGCCAGCAGCTTCAGGGTGGGGATAGGGCAGCCCCAGCATTTT
-,TRBV4-3,-,TRBJ2-3,CASSQEHRVPGLASTDTQYF,TGCGCCAGCAGCCAAGAACACAGGGTCCCGGGTCTAGCAAGCACAGATACGCAGTATTTT
-,TRBV11-2,-,TRBJ1-2,CASSPGHWEGYTF,TGTGCCAGCAGCCCCGGCCACTGGGAGGGCTACACCTTC
-,TRBV11-1,-,TRBJ1-2,CASSFYKSGHSNYGYTF,TGTGCCAGCAGCTTCTATAAGTCTGGACACTCTAACTATGGCTACACCTTC
-,TRBV7-6,TRBD1,TRBJ2-5,CASSLAVQGAGETQYF,TGTGCCAGCAGCTTAGCAGTGCAGGGGGCGGGGGAGACCCAGTACTTC
-,TRBV19,TRBD1,TRBJ2-1,CASSNSGTDFYNEQFF,TGTGCCAGTAGTAACTCCGGGACAGATTTCTACAATGAGCAGTTCTTC
-,TRBV18,-,TRBJ2-3,CASSHDSSTDTQYF,TGTGCCAGCTCCCACGACTCTAGCACAGATACGCAGTATTTT
-,TRBV7-2,-,TRBJ1-1,CASSPDREAFF,TGTGCCAGCAGCCCCGACAGAGAAGCTTTCTTT
medium-sized,TRBV29-1,-,TRBJ2-4,CSVGGAGDRNIQYF,TGCAGCGTTGGCGGGGCAGGGGATAGAAACATTCAGTACTTC
-,TRBV27,TRBD1,TRBJ2-3,CASSLGQGESDTQYF,TGTGCCAGCAGTCTAGGACAGGGAGAGTCCGATACGCAGTATTTT
-,TRBV6-5,TRBD1,TRBJ2-7,CASSYGGTGSYEQYF,TGTGCCAGCAGTTACGGGGGGACAGGGTCGTACGAGCAGTACTTC
-,TRBV5-1,-,TRBJ1-1,CASSPGSTEAFF,TGCGCCAGCAGCCCCGGGTCCACTGAAGCTTTCTTT
-,TRBV7-8,-,TRBJ1-1,CASSFAQGDTEAFF,TGTGCCAGCAGCTTCGCCCAGGGTGACACTGAAGCTTTCTTT
-,TRBV5-1,TRBD2,TRBJ2-2,CASSHSGLNTGELFF,TGCGCCAGCAGCCATAGCGGGCTGAACACCGGGGAGCTGTTTTTT